The next 2 T cell receptor beta chains were all read from a single sample in a study of cytomegalovirus exposure and HLA in healthy donors. The PCR contained 60 Vbeta and 13 Jbeta primers. Clones were read by immunoSEQ multiplex PCR, and TCRdb kept only the in-frame ones, dropping some. This sample has over 150,000 clones; over 70% occur once, and the top ten carry around 3.1%. The specimen sequenced was PBMCs. These receptors all come from a woman in her 50s in good health and CMV-seropositive.

This chain joins TRBV5-6 and TRBJ1-2; 9 bases map to TRBD1. This CDR3 spans 12 amino acids. Germline trimming cut 3 bases from V and 10 bases from J; bases unmatched to any gene: 4. Germline values: CDR1 SGHDT, CDR2 YYEEEE. The CDR3 here is CASSWGTGPYTF. CDR3 nucleotide sequence: TGTGCCAGCAGCTGGGGGACAGGGCCCTACACCTTC. Full variable domain (missing parts from reference TRBV5-6 and TRBJ1-2): DAGVTQSPTHLIKTRGQQVTLRCSPKSGHDTVSWYQQALGQGPQFIFQYYEEEERQRGNFPDRFSGHQFPNYSSELNVNALLLGDSALYLCASSWGTGPYTFGSGTRLTVV.

The V gene is TRBV19, the J gene TRBJ2-7; TRBD2 matches at 9 bases. The V gene end was trimmed by 3 bases and the J gene end by 6 bases; junction bases not matched to a gene: 9. The CDR3 has 15 amino acids. Looked up from germline, CDR1 is LNHDA and CDR2 is SQIVND (reference sequence). The CDR3 DNA reads as TGTGCCAGTAGTATCTCCGCGGGAGGGCCATCCGAGCAGTACTTC. Amino acids: CASSISAGGPSEQYF.